A selection of T cell receptor beta chains follows, all from one sample in a study of cytomegalovirus exposure and HLA in healthy donors. Sequenced by immunoSEQ multiplex PCR; TCRdb stores in-frame clones only, minus some. The sample lists some 130,000 clones; roughly three quarters were seen once. Sequencing input: PBMCs. These receptors were collected from a man aged 30-40 years in good health and CMV-seronegative. Both conserved end residues are trimmed from each CDR3.

v_call | cdr3_aa
TRBV30 | AWRQRYTDTQY
TRBV5-8 | ASSSGTGDYEQY
TRBV4-1 | ASSPQDYPAYEQY
TRBV27 | ASSSGTGAYSYT
TRBV7-6 | ASSSMIRGRGFSGEQF
TRBV5-4 | ASSFRLASRTDTQY
TRBV2 | ASAEGALANEKLF
TRBV5-4 | ASSLARTEAF
TRBV5-1 | ASSRGTSGFQETQY
TRBV4-1 | ASSSRQGRFEYGYT
TRBV2 | ASSEFGREQY
TRBV28 | ASQVYGQGSYEQY
TRBV18 | ASSARQDTNTGELF
TRBV6-5 | ASSYSAEGPGKLF
TRBV28 | ASSLRLGGSGTDTQY
TRBV7-8 | ASSAPGQGYEQY
TRBV5-6 | ASSPGISGASYEQY
TRBV4-1 | ASSQGKGTLREKLF
TRBV4-1 | ASSPLPRETQY
TRBV19 | ASSIGLAGGSSGANVLT
TRBV5-4 | ASSSRTGNTGELF
TRBV2 | ASLTDVVNTGELF
TRBV5-1 | ASSLDRTSGLYNEQF
TRBV2 | ASSVAGPTTDTQY
TRBV7-2 | ASSLARAGGPHEQY